A selection of T cell receptor beta chains follows, all from one sample in a study of blood T cell repertoires in COVID-19. Profiling relied on immunoSEQ multiplex PCR, and the TCRdb table lists in-frame clones only, not all of them. This table has about 150,000 clones, 84% appearing once. The sequenced sample was peripheral blood. These receptors were obtained from a woman in her forties or fifties with acute or convalescent COVID-19. Each CDR3 is given with its conserved first and last residue.

>TRBJ1-6|TRBV5-1
CASSWDSTNSPLHF
>TRBJ2-2|TRBV4-3
CASSQDPLRVGELFF
>TRBJ1-2|TRBV4-2
CASSQDKWAGRNYGYTF
>TRBJ2-7|TRBV2
CASSVGTGLLEQYF
>TRBJ1-5|TRBV2
CASTGQSHGNQPQHF
>TRBJ2-7|TRBV18
CASSQDRVSYEQYF
>TRBJ2-3|TRBV18
CASSPLDTQYF
>TRBJ2-3|TRBV19
CASSPGRTDTQYF
>TRBJ2-2|TRBV19
CASSGVAGGDTGELFF
>TRBJ1-5|TRBV5-8
CASSLGTGVGNQPQHF
>TRBJ2-1|TRBV6-2/TRBV6-3
CASSPTGLAGDNEQFF
>TRBJ2-7|TRBV6-5
CASRLTRSGSYEQYF
>TRBJ1-1|TRBV18
CASSPTGGDTEAFF
>TRBJ2-7|TRBV11-2
CASSLGRRSSYEQYF
>TRBJ2-1|TRBV19
CASSIRSGTGAEHEQFF
>TRBJ2-2|TRBV27
CASGLAGGGELFF
>TRBJ2-3|TRBV10-3
CAISGAGSTDTQYF
>TRBJ2-3|TRBV7-6
CASSSLTSEISTDTQYF
>TRBJ2-1|TRBV5-1
CASSLVTSGITEQFF
>TRBJ2-7|TRBV28
CASSSPGEEQYF
>TRBJ1-2|TRBV6-5
CASRKDRVNNYGYTF
>TRBJ1-2|TRBV5-4
CASTPKGNRNYGYTF
>TRBJ2-2|TRBV19
CASSAGLGNTGELFF
>TRBJ1-2|TRBV5-1
CASSLEHRVHGYTF
>TRBJ1-2|TRBV2
CASSLSQMTSYGYTF
>TRBJ1-2|TRBV6-4
CASSDSAGTSRNGYTF
>TRBJ2-1|TRBV4-2
CASSPGGEQFF
>TRBJ2-1|TRBV9
CASSEGGQASYNEQFF
>TRBJ2-3|TRBV27
CASSPIGGSYTDTQYF
>TRBJ1-4|TRBV7-2
CASSLVPDRGWEKLFF
>TRBJ1-6|TRBV5-4
CASSFWEVLNSPLHF
>TRBJ2-7|TRBV7-2
CASSLERALGLEQYF
>TRBJ1-1|TRBV28
CASSSTGVYMNTEAFF
>TRBJ1-3|TRBV21-1
CASTGKTRQFYGRLRSGNTIYF
>TRBJ1-2|TRBV6-5
CASTWTGSNYGYTF
>TRBJ1-5|TRBV28
CASRGQGVVQPQHF
>TRBJ2-5|TRBV24-1
CATSGSDRKILETQYF
>TRBJ2-3|TRBV24-1
CATSDLSGSTPDTQYF
>TRBJ1-5|TRBV30
CAWSVQGGNQPQHF
>TRBJ2-1|TRBV10-3
CAISTGTSGSIPKVEQFF
>TRBJ2-5|TRBV9
CASSVGTGGLETQYF
>TRBJ2-7|TRBV19
CASRLDGSSYEQYF
>TRBJ2-1|TRBV5-4
CASSPGQGAYNEQFF
>TRBJ1-1|TRBV2
CASGEGIGTEAFF
>TRBJ2-3|TRBV6-5
CASSYSYEGTDTQYF
>TRBJ1-1|TRBV24-1
CATSVGAAGGTEAFF
>TRBJ1-3|TRBV27
CASSFKGVSGNTIYF
>TRBJ2-3|TRBV7-3
CASSPSGSTDTQYF
>TRBJ2-3|TRBV5-1
CASSLVTGGLGDTQYF
>TRBJ1-4|TRBV4-3
CASSQDDGREDEKLFF
>TRBJ2-7|TRBV5-1
CASSNGNPGSSYEQYF